Sequencing of this T cell receptor beta chain was carried out in a study of read filtering for tumor transcriptome and immune sequencing. The library was built from around 0.4 ug RNA with molecular barcoded adaptors for alpha/delta and beta/gamma chains. TCRdb itself ran the reads through MiXCR, one entry per CDR3 protein. The data show approximately 140,000 distinct CDR3 sequences, approximately 13% seen once. The table lists this clonotype with many counts. At the time of active disease, bone marrow was collected from every patient. Germline V CDR1 and CDR2: SGHDT, YYEEEE. The CDR3 is 16 amino acids. Trimming took off 0 bases at V and 0 bases at J, with 10 bases between the two ends.

V is TRBV5-6 and J is TRBJ1-3; perhaps TRBD1 as D (5 bases). This clonotype originated in a donor older than 35 with multiple myeloma. The sequenced sample consisted of a population of CD138-negative cells sorted from bone marrow. CDR3: CASSLGPGTSGNTIYF. For the CDR3, the DNA is TGTGCCAGCAGCTTGGGCCCGGGGACCTCTGGAAACACCATATATTTT. Variable domain in full (rest from reference TRBV5-6 and TRBJ1-3): DAGVTQSPTHLIKTRGQQVTLRCSPKSGHDTVSWYQQALGQGPQFIFQYYEEEERQRGNFPDRFSGHQFPNYSSELNVNALLLGDSALYLCASSLGPGTSGNTIYFGEGSWLTVV.